The source of this TCR beta chain is a study of blood T cell repertoires in COVID-19. Sequencing was performed with immunoSEQ multiplex PCR; in TCRdb, only in-frame clones are kept and a portion is missing. This repertoire shows 70,000 to 100,000 clones, 86% found once; its top ten account for 1% to 1.5%. Germline CDR1 and CDR2: SGHDN and FVKESK. The CDR3 runs to 15 residues. V lost 1 base and J 2 bases, leaving 11 bases between the germline ends. Sequencing input: peripheral blood. This sequence was found in a man older than 75 with active or convalescent COVID-19. The V and J genes are TRBV14 and TRBJ1-2; D may be TRBD1 (6 bases). CDR3 amino acids: CASSQVTGWNYGYTF. The CDR3 DNA is TGTGCCAGCAGCCAAGTAACAGGGTGGAACTATGGCTACACCTTC. Using reference TRBV14 and TRBJ1-2 for the parts outside the CDR3, the full variable domain is EAGVTQFPSHSVIEKGQTVTLRCDPISGHDNLYWYRRVMGKEIKFLLHFVKESKQDESGMPNNRFLAERTGGTYSTLKVQPAELEDSGVYFCASSQVTGWNYGYTFGSGTRLTVV.